A single TCR beta chain is shown here with its context. Its specific antigen is unknown. Base qualities are not provided; no much larger clone lies one nucleotide away. For CDR1 and CDR2, the germline V gene (reference sequence) lists LNHDA and SQIVND. V is pared back by 1 base and J by 2 bases, with 7 bases lying between the germline termini. Inclusive of the bounding cysteine and phenylalanine, the CDR3 is 14 residues long. Just CDR3 DNA is preserved here, 42 bases in frame from base 1. Whole blood was collected in K2EDTA tubes by collaborating institutions according to the institutions' own protocols. For TCRbeta analysis, collaborators shipped samples as frozen whole blood, isolated PBMCs, or DNA extracted from either of those sample types. TCRbeta CDR3 regions were amplified from genomic DNA by means of the immunoSEQ Assay, a bias-controlled multiplex PCR. As for the original processing: Nucleated cell counts per sample were estimated from amplification of reference gene primers within the assay. To quantify the absolute abundance of each unique TCRbeta CDR3 rearrangement, sequence reads were collapsed and filtered. Productive Simpson clonality was computed per sample as the square root of Simpson's diversity index over productive rearrangements. The source is immuneACCESS, and TCRdb retained only in-frame sequences with V and J called. Part of the clones is not carried over; for the studies checked, unresolved V genes explain less than half of this, and the remainder is unexplained. That table furnishes V, J and clone size, whereas the DNA furnished D and trimming. This sample holds tens of thousands of clones; 85% to 90% were observed only once. The top ten hold 15% to 20% of the sample.

These data are taken from a study of blood T cell repertoires in COVID-19 (TCRdb year 2020). Broadly, across the study: Samples from collaborators originated in the United States, Italy and Spain and spanned both the acute and convalescent phases of COVID-19. The material from the prospective study consisted of cDNA or gDNA derived from T cells, B-cell-depleted T cells, or PBMCs. Subjects who had been exposed to COVID-19, were actively infected with it, or had recovered from it provided the deeply sampled blood TCRbeta repertoires that made up the dataset. The repertoires were made available in a free public database intended to serve as a resource for research on the immune response to SARS-CoV-2. Samples were obtained from the ongoing ImmuneRACE study (first 160 participants) and from 950 to 1,500 subjects provided by 6 global collaborators. Nearly every sample came with metadata listing a de-identified subject ID, COVID-19 status, age in years and sex. Where available, HLA class I and class II types were taken from metadata supplied by the sample provider and were not determined by assay-based typing.

General conclusions and limits of the study: The amount of clinical and demographic metadata varied by source and participant and was provided uncurated.

This TCR derives from a man older than 75 with acute or convalescent COVID-19. The sequenced sample consisted of peripheral blood. Recombination linked TRBV19 to TRBJ2-3, with the D gene call left open. The DNA is as follows: TGTGCCAGTAGTATAGGGGCTCTCACAGATACGCAGTATTTT. Translated, it reads CASSIGALTDTQYF.